The T cell receptor beta chain described here comes from a study of cytotoxic CD8 clonotypes in ibrutinib-treated CLL. On the study more broadly: There were around twelve relapsed/refractory patients and about 14 treatment-naive patients, and around 17 were IGHV unmutated.

Broader study findings: Public clonotypes, found uncommonly, either contracted or stayed stable on treatment. Clonality correlated strongly with circulating CD8+ T cells and exceeded age-matched healthy donors at baseline.

With regard to this clone: Its antigen is undetermined.

The method was immunoSEQ multiplex PCR; TCRdb's version includes in-frame clones alone and lacks a portion of them. The table lists about 300,000 clones, around 76% of them singletons. Germline CDR1 and CDR2: KGHSH and LQKENI. V was trimmed by 4 bases and J by 4 bases, leaving 8 bases between them. CDR3 length: 13 residues. This receptor was identified in a human donor with chronic lymphocytic leukemia. The material sequenced was PBMCs, taken at disease progression, from a patient treated with ibrutinib. This chain joins TRBV18 and TRBJ2-1, with D possibly TRBD2 on 5 matching bases. CDR3 coding DNA: TGTGCCAGCTCACAAACTAGGTACAATGAGCAGTTCTTC. It specifies CASSQTRYNEQFF.